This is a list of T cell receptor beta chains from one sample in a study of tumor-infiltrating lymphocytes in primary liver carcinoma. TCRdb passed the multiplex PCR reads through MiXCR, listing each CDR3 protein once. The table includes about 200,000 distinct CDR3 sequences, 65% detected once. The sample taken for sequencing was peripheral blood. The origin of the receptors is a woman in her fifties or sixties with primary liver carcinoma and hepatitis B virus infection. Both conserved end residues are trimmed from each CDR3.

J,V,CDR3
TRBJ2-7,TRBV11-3,TSSSSGRAAEQY
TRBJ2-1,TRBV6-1,ANREPGLVNEQF
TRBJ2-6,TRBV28,ASSFQQGVAGANVLT
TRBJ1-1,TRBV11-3,AGSLGDSRGTEAF
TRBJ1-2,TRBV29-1,NVETGGGYGYT
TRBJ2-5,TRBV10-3,ATKGAHIQETQY
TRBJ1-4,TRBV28,ASSLRQMSEKLF
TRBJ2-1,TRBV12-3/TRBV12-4,ASTTSALGDNEQF
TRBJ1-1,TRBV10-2,ASRGQSNTEAF
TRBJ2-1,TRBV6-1,DSRGWSEAYNEQF
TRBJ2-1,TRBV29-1,SVASGTTYNEQF
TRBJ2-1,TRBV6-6,ASSQKGRVTEQF
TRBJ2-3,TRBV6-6,TSSPRDRGTDTQY
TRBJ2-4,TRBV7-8,ASSLVRGLNLAKNIQY
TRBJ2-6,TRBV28,ASSAGSGANVLT
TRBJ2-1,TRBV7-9,ASSPSWDRDEQF
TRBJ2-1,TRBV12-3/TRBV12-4,ASRGLVALDEQF
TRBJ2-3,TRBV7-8,SSSPLAGGPYARNTQY
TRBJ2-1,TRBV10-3,AIRGTSGDNEQF
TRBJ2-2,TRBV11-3,SSSLGTGGYAGELF
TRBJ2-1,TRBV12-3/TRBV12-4,ASLRLAGIYNEQF
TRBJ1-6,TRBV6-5,ASSSPSRGPHYNSPLN